This TCR beta chain was captured in a study of T cell responses to AZD1222 COVID-19 vaccine. The germline CDR1 and CDR2 sequences are SGHAT and FQNNGV. CDR3 length: 16 amino acids. V lost 1 base and J lost 0, with 10 bases in between. Method: immunoSEQ multiplex PCR; TCRdb's copy keeps in-frame clones and lacks some. The table records approximately 150,000 clones, more than 70% of them present only once. The rearrangement links TRBV11-2 to TRBJ1-3, with D uncertain. The origin of this receptor is an adult in good health. Sequenced material: peripheral blood, taken on day 0 of AZD1222 vaccination. The CDR3 DNA is TGTGCCAGCAGCTTAGGAAGAAAACCCTCTGGAAACACCATATATTTT. Its protein is CASSLGRKPSGNTIYF.